This TCR beta chain emerged from a study of blood T cell repertoires in COVID-19. This CDR3 spans 13 amino acids. Deletions cut 7 bases from V and 4 bases from J, with 10 bases between. Germline V gene sequence: CDR1 MNHEY, CDR2 SVGAGI. TCRdb's table, derived via immunoSEQ multiplex PCR, lists solely in-frame clones and lacks some. The data hold hundreds of thousands of clones, with around nine tenths observed a single time. Categorization into cohorts depended on clinical history that participants reported. The study counted Cohort 3 donors as recovered given two negative PCRs, clearance, or symptom resolution. This clone was seen only once.

Sequencing was carried out using PBMCs or T cells enriched from blood (not recorded which). The origin of this receptor is a woman aged 50 to 60 who had recovered from COVID-19. The chain couples TRBV6-5 to TRBJ2-2, with D possibly matching TRBD2 (5 bases). The CDR3 region has the DNA TGTGCCAGCACCTTGGCGGGCACCGGGGAGCTGTTTTTT. Its protein product is CASTLAGTGELFF.